Given below is one T cell receptor beta chain in context. This clone turned up a few times. Its antigen target is currently unknown. Base qualities are missing; no much larger clone stands one base away. This specimen's time point label, per the study, means: baseline before first vaccination. Vaccinee samples were obtained from the UK trials COV001 and COV002, which included a single-blind randomized controlled phase 2/3 trial of AZD1222 (ChAdOx1 nCoV-19) in healthy adults. Trial participant PBMC samples were collected at day 0 and day 28 after the second dose for TCRbeta chain sequencing. This sample is drawn from a study of T cell responses to AZD1222 COVID-19 vaccine (dated by TCRdb to about 2021). General notes on the study: Because spike-specific TCR depth and breadth did not differ between the two schedules, AZD1222 recipients who got a second dose at roughly 4 weeks were pooled with those who got a second dose at roughly 12 weeks. TCR sequencing covered 233 trial participants: 200 to 220 given two doses of AZD1222 and approximately 26 given two doses of MenACWY control vaccine. Enrollment into the trials was organized by age into subgroups of 18-55, 56-69 and 70-plus years, and those subgroups contained roughly 150, 30 and 60 TCR-sequenced participants, respectively.

Results the study describes overall, beyond this receptor: The whole spike protein was spanned by vaccine-associated CD4 TCRs, and dominant responses were seen in regions 160-218 and 743-854. Reportedly, close to half of the unique spike-specific TCRs recognized epitopes lying outside the regions that are mutated in the B.1.351 and B.1.1.7 variants. A significant rise in spike-specific TCR breadth and depth was observed after two AZD1222 doses relative to day 0 and relative to MenACWY recipients. Conclusions about previously exposed vaccinees were limited because only six or seven AZD1222 recipients were SARS-CoV-2 seropositive at baseline. No day 14 peak-response samples were available, so repertoires were characterized only after the peak T cell response. Participants were mostly white British, with more females than males. The authors suggested clonal diversity may have been underestimated. The 56-69-year group was small, and its depth increase did not reach significance, likely because of low power.

The CDR3 regions of human TCRbeta chains were analyzed by immunosequencing. In the original analysis: Repertoire TCRs were checked for matches against a reference library of SARS-CoV-2-specific TCRs that had been generated using the MIRA antigen-specificity platform. Breadth was defined as the fraction of unique TCRs that were SARS-CoV-2-associated, and depth was defined as the fraction of total T cells that were SARS-CoV-2-associated. Each spike-specific TCR was assigned to its reactive spike region and to a CD4 or CD8 class using the MIRA data. Log10-transformed breadth and depth values were compared by one-way ANOVA with Sidak's multiple comparisons tests. The table comes from immuneACCESS by way of TCRdb, which keeps in-frame sequences with V and J called. Part of the clones is missing from these tables; in studies checked, under half for an unresolved V gene and the rest for unknown reasons. D and trimming were read from the DNA, whereas the V and J calls and clone size are those reported in that table. Across this sample there are under 150,000 clones, with about nine tenths seen only once. Of the sample, 1.1% falls within the top ten clones.

The sample was peripheral blood, taken on day 0 of AZD1222 vaccination. The origin of this receptor is an adult in good health.

CDR3 protein: CAIGRLAGTTGELFF. The DNA is as follows: TGTGCCATCGGAAGACTAGCGGGAACTACCGGGGAGCTGTTTTTT. Recombination linked TRBV6-5 to TRBJ2-2; 11 nucleotides in the junction match TRBD2. Germline trimming: 10 bases from V, 5 bases from J; junction bases outside gene matches: 9. The CDR3 starts with the cysteine, ends with the phenylalanine, and has 15 residues. The sequence is cut down to CDR3 DNA, 45 bases in frame from base 1. CDR1 and CDR2 are drawn from the germline V gene: MNHEY, SVGAGI.